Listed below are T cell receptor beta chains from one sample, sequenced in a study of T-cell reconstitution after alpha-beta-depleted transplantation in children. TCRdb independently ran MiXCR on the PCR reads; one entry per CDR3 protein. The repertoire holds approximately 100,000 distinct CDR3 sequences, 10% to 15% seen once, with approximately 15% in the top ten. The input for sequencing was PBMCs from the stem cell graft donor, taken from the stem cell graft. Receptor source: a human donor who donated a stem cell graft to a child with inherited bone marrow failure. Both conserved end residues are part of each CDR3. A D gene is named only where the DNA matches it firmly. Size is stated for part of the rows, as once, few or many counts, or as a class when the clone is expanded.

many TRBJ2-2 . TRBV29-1 CSVNLGRPNTGELFF TGCAGCGTGAACCTAGGGCGGCCAAACACCGGGGAGCTGTTTTTT
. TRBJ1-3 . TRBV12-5 CASAPPGGRGNTIYF TGTGCTAGTGCCCCCCCGGGGGGAAGAGGAAACACCATATATTTT
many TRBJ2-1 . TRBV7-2 CASSLAATGGFYNEQFF TGTGCCAGCAGCTTAGCGGCTACGGGGGGCTTCTACAATGAGCAGTTCTTC
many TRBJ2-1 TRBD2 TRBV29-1 CSVEDPSTSGAYNEQFF TGCAGCGTTGAAGATCCCTCGACTAGCGGGGCTTACAATGAGCAGTTCTTC
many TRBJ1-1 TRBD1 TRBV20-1 CSAIETGVTEAFF TGCAGTGCTATTGAAACAGGGGTCACTGAAGCTTTCTTT
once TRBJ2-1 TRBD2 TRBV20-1 CSAMGSGDEQFF TGCAGTGCTATGGGTAGCGGGGATGAGCAGTTCTTC
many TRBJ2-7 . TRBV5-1 CASSLDGRVPGELYEQYF TGCGCCAGCAGCTTGGACGGTCGGGTCCCAGGCGAGCTTTACGAGCAGTACTTC
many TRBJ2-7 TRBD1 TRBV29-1 CSVASGQTYEQYF TGCAGCGTTGCCTCGGGACAGACCTACGAGCAGTACTTC
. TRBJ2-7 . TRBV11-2 CASSLGGANLLREQYF TGTGCCAGCAGCTTAGGCGGGGCAAACCTCCTACGAGAGCAGTACTTC
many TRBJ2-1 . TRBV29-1 CSVERAGKKQFF TGCAGCGTCGAGCGGGCCGGGAAAAAGCAGTTCTTC
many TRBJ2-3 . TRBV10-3 CAITDGATDTQYF TGTGCCATCACCGACGGGGCCACAGATACGCAGTATTTT
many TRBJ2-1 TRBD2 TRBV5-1 CASSLLAGIYNEQFF TGCGCCAGCAGCCTGCTAGCGGGTATCTACAATGAGCAGTTCTTC
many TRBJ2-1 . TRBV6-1 CASSERGTYNEQFF TGTGCCAGCAGTGAACGGGGGACCTACAATGAGCAGTTCTTC
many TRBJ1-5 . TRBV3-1 CASSQESNQPQHF TGTGCCAGCAGCCAAGAGAGCAATCAGCCCCAGCATTTT
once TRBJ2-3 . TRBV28 CASGGWDTDTQYF TGTGCCAGCGGTGGCTGGGACACAGATACGCAGTATTTT
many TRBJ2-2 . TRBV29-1 CSVVDRLNTGELFF TGCAGCGTTGTCGACAGACTGAACACCGGGGAGCTGTTTTTT
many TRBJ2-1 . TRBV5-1 CASSLGQGQSSYNEQFF TGCGCCAGCAGCTTGGGGCAAGGACAGAGCTCCTACAATGAGCAGTTCTTC
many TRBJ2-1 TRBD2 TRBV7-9 CASSKLAAHYNEQFF TGTGCCAGCAGCAAGCTAGCGGCACATTACAATGAGCAGTTCTTC
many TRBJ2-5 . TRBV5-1 CASSYGPGETQYF TGCGCCAGCAGCTACGGACCTGGGGAGACCCAGTACTTC
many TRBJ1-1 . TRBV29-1 CSVEEGVNTEAFF TGCAGCGTTGAAGAAGGCGTGAACACTGAAGCTTTCTTT
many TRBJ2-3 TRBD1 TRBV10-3 CAISDPETGAYTDTQYF TGTGCCATCAGTGATCCAGAAACAGGGGCCTACACAGATACGCAGTATTTT
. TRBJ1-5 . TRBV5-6 CASSRRTAYSNQPQHF TGTGCCAGCAGCAGACGGACTGCTTATAGCAATCAGCCCCAGCATTTT
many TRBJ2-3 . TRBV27 CASTRADTQYF TGTGCCAGCACTCGGGCGGATACGCAGTATTTT
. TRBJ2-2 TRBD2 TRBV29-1 CSASTSLNTGELFF TGCAGCGCATCGACTAGCTTGAACACCGGGGAGCTGTTTTTT
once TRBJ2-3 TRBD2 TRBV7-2 CASSSMGGSAPDTQYF TGTGCCAGCAGCTCCATGGGCGGGAGTGCCCCAGATACGCAGTATTTT
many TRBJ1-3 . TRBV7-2 CASSPIQGSGNTIYF TGTGCCAGCAGTCCCATACAGGGTTCCGGAAACACCATATATTTT
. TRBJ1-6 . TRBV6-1 CASSETQAYSYNSPLHF TGTGCCAGCAGTGAAACGCAGGCGTACTCCTATAATTCACCCCTCCACTTT
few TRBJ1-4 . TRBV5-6 CASSLAVGEGEKLFF TGTGCCAGCAGCTTGGCCGTCGGGGAAGGTGAAAAACTGTTTTTT
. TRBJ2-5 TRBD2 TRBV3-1 CASSRTSGGADETQYF TGTGCCAGCAGCCGGACTAGCGGGGGGGCCGATGAGACCCAGTACTTC
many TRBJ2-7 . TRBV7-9 CASSAGTSYEQYF TGTGCCAGCAGCGCCGGGACCTCCTACGAGCAGTACTTC
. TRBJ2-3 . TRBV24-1 CATSDGQIDTQYF TGTGCCACCAGTGACGGACAGATTGATACGCAGTATTTT
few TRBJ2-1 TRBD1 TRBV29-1 CSVETPGQGAYNEQFF TGCAGCGTGGAAACACCGGGACAGGGGGCCTACAATGAGCAGTTCTTC
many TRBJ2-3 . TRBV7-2 CASSPFSDTQYF TGTGCCAGCAGCCCCTTTTCCGATACGCAGTATTTT
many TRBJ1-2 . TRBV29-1 CSVTGQANYGYTF TGCAGCGTTACGGGACAAGCTAACTATGGCTACACCTTC
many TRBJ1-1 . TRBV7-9 CASSITVGTEAFF TGTGCCAGCAGCATCACAGTCGGCACTGAAGCTTTCTTT
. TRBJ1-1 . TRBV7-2 CASSPSMNTEAFF TGTGCCAGCAGCCCAAGTATGAACACTGAAGCTTTCTTT
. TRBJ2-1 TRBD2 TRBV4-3 CASSQAGTSPSDEQFF TGCGCCAGCAGCCAAGCCGGGACTAGCCCGTCCGATGAGCAGTTCTTC
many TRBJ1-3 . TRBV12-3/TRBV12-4 CASNPGSSGNTIYF TGTGCCAGCAACCCGGGCAGTTCTGGAAACACCATATATTTT
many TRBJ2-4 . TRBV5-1 CASSLGGPTLNIQYF TGCGCCAGCAGCTTGGGGGGTCCAACCTTAAACATTCAGTACTTC
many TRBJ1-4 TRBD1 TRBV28 CASTVWTGSNEKLFF TGTGCCAGCACCGTTTGGACAGGGAGTAATGAAAAACTGTTTTTT
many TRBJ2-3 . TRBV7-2 CASLLYGGLTDTQYF TGTGCCAGCTTGCTATACGGGGGTTTAACAGATACGCAGTATTTT
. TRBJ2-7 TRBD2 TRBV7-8 CASSLFPSGSDEQYF TGTGCCAGCAGCTTATTTCCTAGCGGGAGCGACGAGCAGTACTTC
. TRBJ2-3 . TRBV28 CASGDDTQYF TGTGCCAGCGGCGACGATACGCAGTATTTT
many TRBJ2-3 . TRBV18 CASSPGRTNTQYF TGTGCCAGCTCACCAGGGCGCACAAATACGCAGTATTTT
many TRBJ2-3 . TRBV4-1 CASSAEGGRHPWYF TGCGCCAGCAGCGCAGAGGGGGGGCGACATCCGTGGTATTTT
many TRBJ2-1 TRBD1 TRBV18 CASSPPTGVFWGNNDQFF TGTGCCAGCTCACCACCGACAGGGGTTTTTTGGGGTAACAATGATCAGTTCTTC
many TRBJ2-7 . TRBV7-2 CASSLRRGERIEQYF TGTGCCAGCAGCTTAAGAAGAGGGGAGAGGATCGAGCAGTACTTC
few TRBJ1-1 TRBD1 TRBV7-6 CASSSPLGDRAAFF TGTGCCAGCAGCTCCCCCTTAGGAGACAGGGCTGCTTTCTTT
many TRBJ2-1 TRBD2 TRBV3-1 CASSQEYLAGFDEQFF TGTGCCAGCAGCCAAGAGTATCTAGCGGGATTCGATGAGCAGTTCTTC
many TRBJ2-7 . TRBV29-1 CSVEESNGYEQYF TGCAGCGTTGAGGAATCTAACGGGTACGAGCAGTACTTC
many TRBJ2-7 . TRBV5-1 CASSLTGTPSYEQYF TGCGCCAGCAGCTTGACGGGGACACCCTCCTACGAGCAGTACTTC
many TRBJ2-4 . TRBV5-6 CASSGGNIQYF TGTGCCAGCAGCGGAGGGAACATTCAGTACTTC
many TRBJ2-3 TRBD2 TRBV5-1 CASSYLAGAGASTDTQYF TGCGCCAGCAGCTACCTAGCGGGAGCGGGCGCTAGCACAGATACGCAGTATTTT
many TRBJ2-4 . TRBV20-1 CSASGQVHENIQYF TGCAGTGCTAGCGGCCAGGTCCATGAAAACATTCAGTACTTC